This T cell receptor beta chain was identified during a study of blood T cell repertoires in COVID-19 (TCRdb year 2020). About the full investigation: Samples covering the acute and convalescent phases of COVID-19 were provided by collaborators in the United States, Italy and Spain. The material from the prospective study consisted of cDNA or gDNA derived from T cells, B-cell-depleted T cells, or PBMCs. Nearly every sample came with metadata listing a de-identified subject ID, COVID-19 status, age in years and sex. Where available, HLA class I and class II types were obtained from metadata supplied by the sample provider rather than from assay-based typing. The samples were drawn from the first 160 participants of the ongoing ImmuneRACE study and from 1,200 or so subjects provided by 6 global collaborators. The repertoires were released in a freely available public database meant as a resource for research on the immune response to SARS-CoV-2. Subjects who had been exposed to COVID-19, were actively infected with it, or had recovered from it provided the deeply sampled blood TCRbeta repertoires that made up the dataset. General study outcomes and caveats: How much clinical and demographic metadata was included differed by source and by participant, and the metadata was provided uncurated.

The immunoSEQ Assay, a bias-controlled multiplex PCR, was used to amplify TCRbeta CDR3 regions from genomic DNA. The authors processed their data as follows. Within the assay, amplification of reference gene primers was used to estimate how many nucleated cells each sample contained. To quantify the absolute abundance of each unique TCRbeta CDR3 rearrangement, sequence reads were collapsed and filtered. For each sample, productive Simpson clonality was calculated as the square root of Simpson's diversity index over productive rearrangements. Drawn from immuneACCESS, this table holds only the in-frame rearrangements with V and J called that TCRdb kept. Clones are partly lost; checked studies trace under half to an unresolved V gene and leave the rest unexplained. The V and J calls and clone size were taken over from that table, and D and trimming were inferred from the DNA. The sample table lists some 190,000 clones, 81% of them with a count of one. The ten largest make up 8% to 13% of the sample.

Remarks on this clone: It lacks a known antigen. Base qualities were left out, and no much larger clone turns up one base away.

At one collaborating source in Seattle, patients were enrolled during active infection and were followed longitudinally through the course of disease. Whole blood was collected in K2EDTA tubes by collaborating institutions according to the institutions' own protocols. Collaborator samples were shipped for TCRbeta analysis as frozen whole blood, isolated PBMCs, or DNA extracted from either sample type. CDR1 and CDR2 are drawn from the germline V gene (reference sequence): MNHEY, SMNVEV. The germline V and J ends show losses of 2 bases and 4 bases respectively, and no gene match explains 11 bases of the junction. Including cysteine and phenylalanine, the CDR3 has 17 amino acids. Left in the record is the CDR3 DNA by itself, 51 bases read in frame from the first base.

This receptor was identified in a woman aged 40 to 50 with COVID-19, enrolled during active disease. Sequencing input: peripheral blood. The chain couples TRBV27 to TRBJ1-2; TRBD1 aligns with 9 central bases. Here is the DNA: TGTGCCAGCAGTTTAACCCCGGGACAGGGATTTGCCTATGGCTACACCTTC. It specifies CASSLTPGQGFAYGYTF.